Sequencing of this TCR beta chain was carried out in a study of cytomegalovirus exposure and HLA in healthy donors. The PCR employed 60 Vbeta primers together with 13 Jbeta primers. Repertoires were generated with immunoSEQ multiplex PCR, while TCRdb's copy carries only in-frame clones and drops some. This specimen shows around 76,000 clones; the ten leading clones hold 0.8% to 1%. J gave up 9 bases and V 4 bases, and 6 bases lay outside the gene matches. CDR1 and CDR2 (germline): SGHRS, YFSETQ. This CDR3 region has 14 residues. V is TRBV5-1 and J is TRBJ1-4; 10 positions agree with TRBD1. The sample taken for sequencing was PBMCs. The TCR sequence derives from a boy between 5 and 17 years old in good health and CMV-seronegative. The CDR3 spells CASSNGTGVQKLFF. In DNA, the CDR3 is TGCGCCAGCAGCAACGGGACAGGGGTGCAAAAACTGTTTTTT. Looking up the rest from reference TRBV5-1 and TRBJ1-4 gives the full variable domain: KAGVTQTPRYLIKTRGQQVTLSCSPISGHRSVSWYQQTPGQGLQFLFEYFSETQRNKGNFPGRFSGRQFSNSRSEMNVSTLELGDSALYLCASSNGTGVQKLFFGSGTQLSVL.